The 16 T cell receptor beta chains presented below share a single source sample, sequenced in a study of CD8 T cells in Susac syndrome. RNA, at about 0.5 to 1 ug, was reverse transcribed with random hexamers. TCRdb used MiXCR to reprocess the immunoSEQ multiplex PCR reads, holding one entry per CDR3 protein. There are about 50,000 distinct CDR3 sequences in the sample; around 93% occur only once, and roughly 0.5% lies in the top ten. The sample taken for sequencing was CD8+ T cells from PBMCs. Receptors were obtained from a human donor with multiple sclerosis.

The gene calls are TRBV3-1 and TRBJ2-2, with 9 bases aligning to TRBD2. Germline CDR1 is LGHDT and CDR2 is YNNKEL (reference sequence). This CDR3 region has 15 residues. V shed 3 bases and J 4 bases; nucleotides not matched to a gene: 3. The CDR3 protein is CASSHAGGLTGELFF. The CDR3 DNA sequence: TGTGCCAGCAGCCATGCGGGGGGGCTCACCGGGGAGCTGTTTTTT.

The J gene is TRBJ1-3, the V gene TRBV7-2; TRBD1 matches 7 bases. Unmatched junction bases numbered 4, after V lost 5 bases and J lost 0 bases. The CDR3 runs 15 residues. Per the germline V gene, CDR1 is SGHTA and CDR2 is FQGNSA. The CDR3 bases are TGTGCCAGCAGCCCGGACAGGTTCTCTGGAAACACCATATATTTT. It yields the protein CASSPDRFSGNTIYF.

The rearrangement links TRBV11-2 to TRBJ1-5; D remains ambiguous. The V gene's germline CDR1 is SGHAT and CDR2 FQNNGV. The CDR3 runs 13 residues. V was cut by 5 bases and J by 5 bases, with 10 bases left in between. The CDR3 sequence is CASSPNGHQPQHF. In nucleotides, the CDR3 is TGTGCCAGCAGCCCCAATGGGCATCAGCCCCAGCATTTT.

This clonotype was counted once. The J gene is TRBJ1-5, the V gene TRBV7-9; 7 nucleotides match TRBD1. This CDR3 has 16 amino acids. V dropped 0 bases and J dropped 6; count of bases not matched to a gene: 8. Germline CDR1 SEHNR, CDR2 FQNEAQ (reference sequence). The CDR3 DNA reads TGTGCCAGCAGCTTAGCGGGAGGGGGCGGAAGTCAGCCCCAGCATTTT. As protein: CASSLAGGGGSQPQHF.

This clonotype was seen a handful of times. The chain links TRBV6-5 to TRBJ2-2, with D possibly matching TRBD2 (5 bases). Germline CDR1 MNHEY, CDR2 SVGAGI. The CDR3 totals 13 residues. Trimming removed 2 bases at V and 8 bases at J, with 9 bases between. CDR3 sequence (DNA): TGTGCCAGCAGTTACATCGGGGAAGGGGAGCTGTTTTTT. Translated, it gives CASSYIGEGELFF.

The chain uses TRBV28 and TRBJ2-5; 12 bases fit TRBD1. The CDR3 contains 15 residues. Germline V gene data show CDR1 as MDHEN and CDR2 as SYDVKM. With V trimmed by 4 bases and J by 5 bases, 5 bases remained unmatched. In nucleotides, the CDR3 is TGTGCCAGCAGTTCGGGACAGGGGGCTAAGGAGACCCAGTACTTC. Protein product: CASSSGQGAKETQYF.

The V gene is TRBV12-3 or TRBV12-4, the J gene TRBJ1-1, with D unclear. The length of the CDR3 is 14 residues. V was trimmed by 5 bases and J by 2 bases, leaving 12 bases between them. DNA of the CDR3: TGTGCCAGCAGTCCGGGAGGTCCCAACACTGAAGCTTTCTTT. It codes for CASSPGGPNTEAFF.

This chain uses TRBV6-2 or TRBV6-3 with TRBJ2-1, with a tentative D call TRBD1 (6 bases). The CDR3 is 14 amino acids. Germline CDR1 and CDR2: MNHEY and SVGEGT. Trimming took 7 bases from V and 4 from J, leaving 14 bases between them. The CDR3 sequence: CASKSKGGYNEQFF. In nucleotides, the CDR3 is TGTGCCAGCAAAAGTAAAGGGGGATACAATGAGCAGTTCTTC.

The genes are TRBV5-6 and TRBJ2-1, with 7 bases fitting TRBD1. Germline V gene sequence: CDR1 SGHDT, CDR2 YYEEEE. The CDR3 has 12 residues. The V and J ends lost 0 bases and 10 bases, in that order; junction bases with no gene match: 1. Here the CDR3 reads CASSLGGQEQFF. The CDR3 DNA follows: TGTGCCAGCAGCTTGGGGGGACAGGAGCAGTTCTTC.

This clonotype was seen just once. The V gene is TRBV28, the J gene TRBJ2-7; possibly TRBD1 for D (5 bases). There are 17 residues in the CDR3. V gave up 6 bases and J gave up 4 bases, with 25 bases separating them. Germline CDR1 MDHEN, CDR2 SYDVKM. The CDR3 protein is CASRVTPLRTSLYEQYF. The CDR3 DNA follows: TGTGCCAGCAGGGTAACCCCCCTCAGGACATCTCTTTACGAGCAGTACTTC.

The CDR3 loop is CSGRQVTYEQYF. In nucleotides, the CDR3 is TGCAGTGGAAGACAGGTAACCTACGAGCAGTACTTC. The rearrangement uses TRBV20-1 and TRBJ2-7, with D perhaps TRBD1 (6 bases). Trimming removed 7 bases from V and 2 bases from J, with 12 bases in between. From germline, CDR1 is DFQATT and CDR2 SNEGSKA (reference sequence). This CDR3 is built from 12 residues.

V and J are TRBV21-1 and TRBJ1-5. TRBV21-1 is deemed a pseudogene. The CDR3 sequence is 13 residues long. The CDR3 sequence: CASKEFSNQPQHF. Here the CDR3 DNA reads TGTGCCAGCAAGGAGTTTAGCAATCAGCCCCAGCATTTT.

The V and J genes are TRBV7-9 and TRBJ1-5, with 7 nucleotides matching TRBD1. Germline V gives CDR1 SEHNR, CDR2 FQNEAQ (reference sequence). Germline trimming cut 4 bases from V and 3 bases from J; bases unmatched to any gene: 9. The CDR3 length is 16 residues. The chain's CDR3 is CASSSWGQSYNQPQHF. CDR3 in DNA: TGTGCCAGCAGCTCGTGGGGACAGTCATACAATCAGCCCCAGCATTTT.

The chain recombines TRBV2 with TRBJ2-7, with D unclear. The CDR3 spans 15 residues. CDR1 and CDR2 from the germline V gene are SNHLY and FYNNEI. With 0 bases removed from V and 6 bases from J, the gap between germline ends came to 15 bases. The CDR3 region is CASSEANSPRLEQYF. DNA of the CDR3: TGTGCCAGCAGTGAAGCGAATAGCCCCCGACTCGAGCAGTACTTC.

This rearrangement joins TRBV6-5 to TRBJ2-1; TRBD2 agrees at 10 bases. The V gene's germline CDR1 is MNHEY and CDR2 SVGAGI. Trimming took 2 bases from V and 6 from J; bases not matched to a gene: 10. This CDR3 is 17 amino acids long. CDR3: CASSYDSPGLAINEQFF. CDR3 coding DNA: TGTGCCAGCAGTTACGATTCACCGGGACTAGCGATCAATGAGCAGTTCTTC.

The chain joins TRBV28 to TRBJ2-5; 9 bases are a match to TRBD1. Germline CDR1 MDHEN, CDR2 SYDVKM. This CDR3 region has 15 residues. Trimming removed 5 bases from V and 4 bases from J; junction bases left unmatched: 8. CDR3 loop: CASSRNRGRRETQYF. CDR3 sequence (DNA): TGTGCCAGCAGTCGCAACAGGGGGCGCAGAGAGACCCAGTACTTC.